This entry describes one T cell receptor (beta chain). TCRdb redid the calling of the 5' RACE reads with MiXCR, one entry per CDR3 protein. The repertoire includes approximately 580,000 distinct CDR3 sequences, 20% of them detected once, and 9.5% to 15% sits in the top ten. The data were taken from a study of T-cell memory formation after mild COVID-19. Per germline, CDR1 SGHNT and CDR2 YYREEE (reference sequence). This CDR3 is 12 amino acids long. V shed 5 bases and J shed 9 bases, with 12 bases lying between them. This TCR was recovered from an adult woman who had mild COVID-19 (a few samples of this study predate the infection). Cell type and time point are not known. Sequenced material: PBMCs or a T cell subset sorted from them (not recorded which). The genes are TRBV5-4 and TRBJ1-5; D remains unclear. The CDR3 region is CASSDFAGPQHF. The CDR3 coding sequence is TGTGCCAGCAGTGACTTTGCTGGGCCCCAGCATTTT.